This T cell receptor (beta chain) emerged from a study of blood T cell repertoires in COVID-19. About the research overall: Italy, Spain and the United States were the sources of the convalescent and acute COVID-19 samples.

V was cut by 5 bases and J by 7 bases, with 10 bases left in between. The germline CDR1 and CDR2 sequences are SEHNR and FQNEAQ (reference sequence). The CDR3 spans 12 residues. The data were produced by immunoSEQ multiplex PCR, yet TCRdb's version contains in-frame clones alone and is incomplete. The sample lists about 51,000 clones, approximately 84% seen once, with roughly 2.5% in the top ten. Sequencing input: peripheral blood. The receptor comes from a man between 45 and 60 years old with acute or convalescent COVID-19. The genes are TRBV7-9 and TRBJ2-3; D is possibly TRBD1 (6 bases). The DNA for the CDR3 is TGTGCCAGCAGCCGGGGACAACATACGCAGTATTTT. The encoded protein is CASSRGQHTQYF. The full variable domain, in which reference TRBV7-9 and TRBJ2-3 provide the parts outside the CDR3, is DTGVSQNPRHKITKRGQNVTFRCDPISEHNRLYWYRQTLGQGPEFLTYFQNEAQLEKSRLLSDRFSAERPKGSFSTLEIQRTEQGDSAMYLCASSRGQHTQYFGPGTRLTVL.